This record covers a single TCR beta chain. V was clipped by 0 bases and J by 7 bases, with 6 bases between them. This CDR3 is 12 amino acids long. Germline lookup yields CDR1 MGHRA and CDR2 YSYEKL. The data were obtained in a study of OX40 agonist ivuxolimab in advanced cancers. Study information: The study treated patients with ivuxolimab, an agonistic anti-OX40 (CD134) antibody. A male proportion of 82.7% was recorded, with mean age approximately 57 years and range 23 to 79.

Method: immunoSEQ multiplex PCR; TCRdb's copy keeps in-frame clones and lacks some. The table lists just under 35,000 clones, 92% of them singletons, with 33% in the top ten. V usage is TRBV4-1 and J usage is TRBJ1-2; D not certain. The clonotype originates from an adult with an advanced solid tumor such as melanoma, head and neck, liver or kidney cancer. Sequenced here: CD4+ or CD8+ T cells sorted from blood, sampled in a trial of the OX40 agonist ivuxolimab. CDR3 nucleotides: TGCGCCAGCAGCCAAGATCGCAGTGGCTACACCTTC. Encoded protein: CASSQDRSGYTF.